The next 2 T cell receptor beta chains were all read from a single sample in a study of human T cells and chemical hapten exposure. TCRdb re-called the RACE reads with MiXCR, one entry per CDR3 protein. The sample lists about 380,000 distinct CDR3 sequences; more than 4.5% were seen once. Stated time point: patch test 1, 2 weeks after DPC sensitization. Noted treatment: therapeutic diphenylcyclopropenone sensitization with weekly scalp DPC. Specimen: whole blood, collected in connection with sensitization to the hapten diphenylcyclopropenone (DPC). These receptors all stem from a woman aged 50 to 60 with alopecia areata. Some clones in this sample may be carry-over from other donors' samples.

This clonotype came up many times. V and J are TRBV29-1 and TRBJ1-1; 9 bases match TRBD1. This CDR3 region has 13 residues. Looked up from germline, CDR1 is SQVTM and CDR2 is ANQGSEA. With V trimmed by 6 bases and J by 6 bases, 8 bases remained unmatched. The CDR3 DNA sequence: TGCAGCGTGGGGACAGGGTTTAGGGCTGAAGCTTTCTTT. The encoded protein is CSVGTGFRAEAFF.

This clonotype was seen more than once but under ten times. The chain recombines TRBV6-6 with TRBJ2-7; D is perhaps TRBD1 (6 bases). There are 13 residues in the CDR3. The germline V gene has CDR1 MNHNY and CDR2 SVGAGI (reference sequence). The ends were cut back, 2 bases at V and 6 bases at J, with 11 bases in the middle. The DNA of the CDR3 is TGTGCCAGCAGTTACGGGGGCTTGGGCGAGCAGTACTTC. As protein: CASSYGGLGEQYF.